The clone carrying this T cell receptor beta chain appeared a few times. Its matching antigen is unknown. As every portion of the isolated RNA was reverse transcribed, the sequencing read expressed TCRB transcripts. Produced via immunoSEQ multiplex PCR; TCRdb's table is partial and in-frame only. The table lists approximately 300,000 clones, roughly 9.6% of them singletons. This sample stems from a study of beta chain features in type 1 diabetes. Findings of the study overall: At VDJ recombination sites, type 1 diabetes patients had fewer insertions and more deleted nucleotides. With patients and controls alike, PCR might favor shorter templates to an equal degree.

The CDR3 length is 16 residues. Per the germline V gene, CDR1 is SGHAT and CDR2 is FQNNGV. Trimming took 6 bases from V and 1 from J; bases not matched to a gene: 7. The chain combines TRBV11-2 with TRBJ2-2; TRBD2 aligns across 8 bases. Sequencing input: naive CD4+ T cells from blood. The receptor was isolated from a woman in her 30s in good health. The CDR3, as DNA: TGTGCCAGCAGGTCACCCAGCGGGGGGAACACCGGGGAGCTGTTTTTT. Translated, it gives CASRSPSGGNTGELFF.